This T cell receptor beta chain was identified in a study of control samples from healthy donors and cancer patients. CDR3 length: 14 residues. V lost 2 bases to trimming and J lost 7 bases; unmatched junction nucleotides: 5. The V gene's germline CDR1 is SGHDT and CDR2 YYEEEE. TCRdb's copy holds only in-frame clones and misses some; the assay was immunoSEQ multiplex PCR. Of roughly 100,000 clones in the sample, 85% to 90% were seen once. The chain recombines TRBV5-6 with TRBJ2-5; TRBD2 matches 10 bases. The specimen was blood. This receptor was taken from a woman aged 50 to 60 in good health. The CDR3 spells CASSLELAGMTQYF. The CDR3 nucleotides are TGTGCCAGCAGCTTAGAACTAGCGGGGATGACCCAGTACTTC.